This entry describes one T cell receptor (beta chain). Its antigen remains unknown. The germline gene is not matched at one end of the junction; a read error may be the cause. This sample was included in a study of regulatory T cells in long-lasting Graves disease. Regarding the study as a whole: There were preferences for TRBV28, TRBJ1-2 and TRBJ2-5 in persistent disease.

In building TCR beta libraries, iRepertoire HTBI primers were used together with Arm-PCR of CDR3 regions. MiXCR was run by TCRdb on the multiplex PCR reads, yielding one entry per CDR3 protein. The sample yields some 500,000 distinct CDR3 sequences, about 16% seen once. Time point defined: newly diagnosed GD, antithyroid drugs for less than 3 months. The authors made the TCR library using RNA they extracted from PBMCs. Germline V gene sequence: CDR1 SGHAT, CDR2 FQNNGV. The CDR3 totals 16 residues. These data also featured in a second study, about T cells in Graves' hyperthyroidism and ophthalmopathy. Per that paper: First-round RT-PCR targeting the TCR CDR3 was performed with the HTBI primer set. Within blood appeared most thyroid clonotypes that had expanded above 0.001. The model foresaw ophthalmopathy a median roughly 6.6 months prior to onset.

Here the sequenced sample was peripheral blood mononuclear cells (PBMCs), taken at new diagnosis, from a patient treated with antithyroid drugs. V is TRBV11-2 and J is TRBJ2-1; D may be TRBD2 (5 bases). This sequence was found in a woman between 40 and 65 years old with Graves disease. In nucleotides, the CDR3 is TGTACCAGCAGCCTGACGAGGAACCGGGACTACAATGAGCAGTTCTTC. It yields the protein CTSSLTRNRDYNEQFF.